This T cell receptor (beta chain) appears in the sequencing data of a study of T cells after yellow fever vaccination. In its sample, this clonotype was seen many times. Its target is unknown. Study results and caveats: Any FACS-sorted repertoire could hold abundant clonotypes that contaminate it from the bulk population.

TCRdb analysed the 5' RACE reads with MiXCR anew, one entry per CDR3 protein. The table has about 69,000 distinct CDR3 sequences, roughly 6% seen once. The sequence was collected from a man in his late teens or twenties who received the YFV17D yellow fever vaccine. This specimen consisted of CD4+ T cells sorted from PBMCs, obtained approximately 15 days after the first yellow fever vaccination.

CDR3 in DNA: TGTGCCAGCTCGGTGCCGGGACAGTATAATGAAAAACTGTTTTTT. This sequence encodes CASSVPGQYNEKLFF. The V call is TRBV18, the J call TRBJ1-4; 7 nucleotides match TRBD1. The CDR3 has 15 amino acids. Germline trimming cut 6 bases from V and 4 bases from J; bases unmatched to any gene: 8. CDR1 KGHSH and CDR2 LQKENI come from the germline V gene.